The subject of this entry is one T cell receptor beta chain. Antigen: not known. A single record per CDR3 protein comes from TCRdb applying MiXCR to the 5' RACE reads. Of about 370,000 distinct CDR3 sequences in the sample, over 25% were seen once. The source of the sample is a study of identical twins' blood T cells. The three twin pairs were reared together, likely meeting the same infections. Broader study findings: Twins shared more top CDR3 clonotypes than unrelated donors did.

V lost 4 bases and J 2 bases, leaving 15 bases between the germline ends. This CDR3 region has 15 residues. Germline loops: CDR1 SGHRS, CDR2 YFSETQ. The chain joins TRBV5-1 to TRBJ1-1, with D possibly being TRBD1 (5 bases). Sequenced input: PBMCs. The TCR originated in a woman aged 18 to 49 in good health. The CDR3 loop reads CASSGMQGPNTEAFF. The CDR3 region has the DNA TGCGCCAGCAGCGGTATGCAGGGACCAAACACTGAAGCTTTCTTT.